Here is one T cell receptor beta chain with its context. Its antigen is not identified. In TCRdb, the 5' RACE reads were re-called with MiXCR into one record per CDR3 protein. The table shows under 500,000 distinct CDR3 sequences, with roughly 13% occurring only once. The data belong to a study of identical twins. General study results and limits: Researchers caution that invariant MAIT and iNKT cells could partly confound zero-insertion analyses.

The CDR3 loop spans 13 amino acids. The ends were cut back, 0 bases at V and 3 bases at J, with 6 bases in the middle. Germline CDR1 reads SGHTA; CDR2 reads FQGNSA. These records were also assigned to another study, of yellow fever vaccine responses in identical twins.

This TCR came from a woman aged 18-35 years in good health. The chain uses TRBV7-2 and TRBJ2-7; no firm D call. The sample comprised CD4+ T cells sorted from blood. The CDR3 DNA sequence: TGTGCCAGCAGCTTAGCGCATCTCTACGAGCAGTACTTC. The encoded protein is CASSLAHLYEQYF.